This passage covers 12 T cell receptor beta chains from one sample sequenced in a study of CXCR3-negative and CXCR3-positive naive CD8 T cells. Regarding the study as a whole: Against CXCR3-negative naive cells, CXCR3-positive naive cells showed more hydrophobic TRB CDR3s.

UMI-labeled 5' RACE yielded the TRB cDNA libraries. TCRdb reprocessed the 5' RACE reads, keeping one entry per CDR3 protein, no DNA. The sample features 120,000 or so distinct CDR3 sequences, with 0.59% in its top ten. Their antigen targets remain unknown. The specimen sequenced was naive CXCR3+ CD8+ T cells from blood. The subset here: CD45RO-CCR7+CD27+CD95- naive CD8+ T cells expressing CXCR3 (TNR3+). The receptors stem from a human donor in good health. Some clones in this sample may be carry-over from other donors' samples.

V gene TRBV5-1 combines with J gene TRBJ1-2. The CDR3 is made up of 17 amino acids. CDR1 and CDR2 (germline): SGHRS, YFSETQ. CDR3 region: CASSLSGTRPSAYGYTF.

This chain links TRBV5-1 with TRBJ1-1. Per germline, CDR1 SGHRS and CDR2 YFSETQ. This CDR3 has 16 residues. This chain's CDR3 is CASSLEGPPIHTEAFF.

V usage is TRBV5-1 and J usage is TRBJ2-2; TCRdb's D gene call, TRBD1, goes unchecked for lack of DNA. CDR3 length: 13 residues. From germline, CDR1 is SGHRS and CDR2 YFSETQ. This CDR3 is CATSGTYTGELFF. Filled out from reference TRBV5-1 and TRBJ2-2, the complete variable domain reads KAGVTQTPRYLIKTRGQQVTLSCSPISGHRSVSWYQQTPGQGLQFLFEYFSETQRNKGNFPGRFSGRQFSNSRSEMNVSTLELGDSALYLCATSGTYTGELFFGEGSRLTVL.

The J gene is TRBJ2-3, the V gene TRBV7-3. In germline, CDR1 is SGHTA, CDR2 FQGTGA. The CDR3 consists of 14 residues. This CDR3 is CASSLRGSTDTQYF.

This chain links TRBV21-1 with TRBJ1-5; TCRdb selects TRBD1, and the lack of DNA leaves this call unchecked. TRBV21-1 is a pseudogene. The CDR3 runs 15 residues. The chain's CDR3 is CASSCGALSNQPQHF.

The rearrangement joins TRBV7-3 to TRBJ2-2; the TCRdb call, TRBD2, lacks DNA for checking. Germline V gene sequence: CDR1 SGHTA, CDR2 FQGTGA. This CDR3 has 13 amino acids. CDR3: CASSREVTGELFF. Together with reference TRBV7-3 and TRBJ2-2, the CDR3 gives the full variable domain: GAGVSQTPSNKVTEKGKYVELRCDPISGHTALYWYRQSLGQGPEFLIYFQGTGAADDSGLPNDRFFAVRPEGSVSTLKIQRTERGDSAVYLCASSREVTGELFFGEGSRLTVL.

The rearrangement links TRBV29-1 to TRBJ2-3; the TRBD1 assignment by TCRdb is unverifiable without DNA. Germline V gene data show CDR1 as SQVTM and CDR2 as ANQGSEA. The CDR3 contains 14 residues. This chain's CDR3 is CSAPLGGVTDTQYF.

The chain combines TRBV4-1 with TRBJ2-5; checking the TCRdb D call of TRBD2 is not possible without DNA. CDR3 size: 17 residues. The germline CDR1 and CDR2 sequences are MGHRA and YSYEKL. Here the CDR3 reads CASSQGRRGTYQETQYF.

V gene TRBV13 combines with J gene TRBJ1-1; TCRdb indicates TRBD1, and absent DNA this call remains unverified. Per the germline V gene, CDR1 is PRHDT and CDR2 is FYEKMQ (reference sequence). CDR3 size: 13 residues. CDR3 loop: CASSLDRATEAFF.

The chain joins TRBV5-1 to TRBJ1-1; lacking DNA, the TRBD1 call made by TCRdb goes unchecked. There are 13 residues in the CDR3. In germline, CDR1 is SGHRS, CDR2 YFSETQ. The CDR3 region is CASSPQGNTEAFF.

This rearrangement joins TRBV7-9 to TRBJ2-7; TCRdb reports TRBD1, a call that lacks DNA to check it against. Germline V CDR1 and CDR2: SEHNR, FQNEAQ (reference sequence). The CDR3 runs 14 residues. CDR3 region: CASTPWADPYEQYF.

The chain has TRBV29-1 and TRBJ2-5; there is no DNA to check the TCRdb D call of TRBD1. The CDR3 is 14 residues long. In germline, CDR1 is SQVTM, CDR2 ANQGSEA. CDR3 residues: CSVEGTGGEETQYF. Drawing the rest from reference TRBV29-1 and TRBJ2-5, the complete variable domain is SAVISQKPSRDICQRGTSLTIQCQVDSQVTMMFWYRQQPGQSLTLIATANQGSEATYESGFVIDKFPISRPNLTFSTLTVSNMSPEDSSIYLCSVEGTGGEETQYFGPGTRLLVL.